This T cell receptor (beta chain) was sequenced for a study of control samples from healthy donors and cancer patients. The repertoire was sequenced with immunoSEQ multiplex PCR; TCRdb's copy has only in-frame clones and lacks some. The profile shows 65,000 to 80,000 clones, roughly 90% of them singletons. The ends were cut back, 5 bases at V and 3 bases at J, with 9 bases in the middle. Germline V gene sequence: CDR1 MGHDK, CDR2 SYGVNS. CDR3 size: 13 residues. This sequence joins TRBV25-1 and TRBJ2-3; D is undetermined. Sequenced sample: PBMCs. The sequence derives from a woman aged 55-75 years with head and neck cancer. The CDR3 here is CASSKGGTDTQYF. The CDR3 DNA reads as TGTGCCAGCAGTAAGGGTGGGACAGATACGCAGTATTTT.